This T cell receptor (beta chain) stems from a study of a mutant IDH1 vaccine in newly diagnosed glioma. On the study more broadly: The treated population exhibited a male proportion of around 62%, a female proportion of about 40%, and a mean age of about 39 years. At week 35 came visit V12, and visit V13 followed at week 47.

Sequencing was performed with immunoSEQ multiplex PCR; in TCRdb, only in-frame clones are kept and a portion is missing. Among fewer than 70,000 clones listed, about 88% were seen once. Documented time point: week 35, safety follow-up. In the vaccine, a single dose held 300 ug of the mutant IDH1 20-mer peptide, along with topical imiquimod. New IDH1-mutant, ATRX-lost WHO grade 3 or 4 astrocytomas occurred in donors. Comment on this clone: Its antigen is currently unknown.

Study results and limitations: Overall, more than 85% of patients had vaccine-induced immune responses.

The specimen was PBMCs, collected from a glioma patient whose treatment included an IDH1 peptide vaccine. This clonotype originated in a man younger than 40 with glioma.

The CDR3 reads CAIRNSGGGTGELFF. Here the CDR3 DNA reads TGTGCCATCAGAAATAGCGGAGGCGGGACCGGGGAGCTGTTTTTT. V and J are TRBV10-3 and TRBJ2-2, with a tentative D call TRBD2 (6 bases). CDR1 is ENHRY and CDR2 is SYGVKD in the germline V gene. The CDR3 sequence is 15 residues long. The V and J ends lost 6 bases and 5 bases respectively, with 16 bases between them.